This is a list of T cell receptor beta chains from one sample in a study of CD8+ T cells in alopecia areata. The repertoire was sequenced with immunoSEQ multiplex PCR; TCRdb's copy has only in-frame clones and lacks some. The repertoire holds around 190,000 clones, with around three fifths as singletons. The material sequenced was CD4+ T cells sorted from blood, taken at week 24, from a patient treated with tofacitinib. These receptors originate from a human donor with alopecia areata. Each CDR3 is given with its conserved first and last residue. A D gene is named only where the DNA matches it firmly. Where a row states a size, it is once, few, many or the class of an expanded clone; other rows omit it.

>.|TRBD1|TRBV9|TRBJ1-2
TGTGCCAGCAGCGCGAGAGGACAGGGATGGGTTAATGGCTACACCTTC
CASSARGQGWVNGYTF
>.|TRBD2|TRBV6-5|TRBJ2-1
TGTGCCAGCAGTCCACGACTAGCTAGCAATGAGCAGTTCTTC
CASSPRLASNEQFF
>.|.|TRBV11-2|TRBJ2-3
TGTGCCAGCAGCTTAGATGGGACAGATACGCAGTATTTT
CASSLDGTDTQYF
>.|.|TRBV7-9|TRBJ2-4
TGTGCCAGCAGCTTATCGGGGTCCAAAAACATTCAGTACTTC
CASSLSGSKNIQYF
>.|.|TRBV30|TRBJ2-2
TGTGCCTGGAGTGGGCTCCGGGCGGGCACCGGGGAGCTGTTTTTT
CAWSGLRAGTGELFF
>few|.|TRBV18|TRBJ1-4
TGTGCCAGCTCACTGGGACTAACTAATGAAAAACTGTTTTTT
CASSLGLTNEKLFF
>.|.|TRBV10-3|TRBJ2-1
TGTGCCATCAGTGGAAGGGACTCGAACAATGAGCAGTTCTTC
CAISGRDSNNEQFF
>.|.|TRBV25-1|TRBJ2-1
TGTGCCAGCAGTGATGGGCTTCCCTACAATGAGCAGTTCTTC
CASSDGLPYNEQFF
>.|.|TRBV4-3|TRBJ1-6
TGCGCCAGCAGCCAAGACCCCAACAGAGGTTTGTCCCTCCACTTT
CASSQDPNRGLSLHF
>.|.|TRBV29-1|TRBJ1-1
TGCAGCGCTCTGGGCGACACTGAAGCTTTCTTT
CSALGDTEAFF
>once|.|TRBV2|TRBJ1-4
TGTGCCAGCGTCCGGGGGCTGGCTGAAAAACTGTTTTTT
CASVRGLAEKLFF
>.|.|TRBV7-2|TRBJ1-2
TGTGCCAGCAGCTTAGGTATACTCTATGGCTACACCTTC
CASSLGILYGYTF
>few|.|TRBV25-1|TRBJ1-6
TGTGCCAGCAGTGAAGACTCCTATAATTCACCCCTCCACTTT
CASSEDSYNSPLHF
>.|.|TRBV2|TRBJ2-6
TGTGCCAGCAGTGGAAGGGGCTCTGGGGCCAACGTCCTGACTTTC
CASSGRGSGANVLTF
>few|TRBD1|TRBV30|TRBJ1-3
TGTGCCTGGAGTGCCCTGGGACAGGTCTCTGGAAACACCATATATTTT
CAWSALGQVSGNTIYF
>.|.|TRBV29-1|TRBJ2-5
TGCAGCGTTGCAGGTTGGGAGACCCAGTACTTC
CSVAGWETQYF
>.|.|TRBV15|TRBJ2-1
TGTGCCTCCTCACGGGTGGGGGGGCTTTCTGAGCAGTTCTTC
CASSRVGGLSEQFF
>.|.|TRBV28|TRBJ2-3
TGTGCCAGCAGTTACCCGGGGGCCCCCGATACGCAGTATTTT
CASSYPGAPDTQYF